The rows below give T cell receptor beta chains drawn from one sample of a study of glioma-infiltrating T cells. TCRdb used MiXCR to reprocess the multiplex PCR reads, holding one entry per CDR3 protein. The sample lists about 140,000 distinct CDR3 sequences, approximately 39% occurring once. Sequenced: glioma tissue, nonneoplastic brain tissue, or PBMCs (not recorded which). The receptor set was obtained from a human donor with low-grade glioma or glioblastoma, undergoing nonglioma brain surgery, or in good health (not recorded which). Each CDR3 is given with its conserved first and last residue. The D gene is left open where the match is weak. Clone size is not always given. Where it is, it says once, few, many or a class for expanded clones.

j_gene | abundance | d_gene | len | v_gene | CDR3nt | CDR3aa
TRBJ2-2 | few | . | 12 | TRBV6-2/TRBV6-3 | TGTGCCAGCAGTTACGTCAGCGGGGAGCTGTTTTTT | CASSYVSGELFF
TRBJ2-7 | few | TRBD2 | 14 | TRBV20-1 | TGCAGTGCCCAACTAGCGGGAGGATCCTACGAGCAGTACTTC | CSAQLAGGSYEQYF
TRBJ2-7 | . | TRBD2 | 15 | TRBV6-5 | TGTGCCAGCATTATCTCTAGCGGGAGTTCCCACCAGCAGTACTTC | CASIISSGSSHQQYF
TRBJ2-3 | . | . | 16 | TRBV27 | TGTGCCAGCAGTTCCGGGACCCTCCGGGGCACAGATACGCAGTATTTT | CASSSGTLRGTDTQYF
TRBJ2-5 | . | . | 15 | TRBV5-1 | TGCGCCAGCAGCGCGGGACGCCAACCGTCGGAGACCCAGTACTTC | CASSAGRQPSETQYF
TRBJ2-7 | . | TRBD2 | 15 | TRBV28 | TGTGCCAGCAGTCAAGGGAATAGCGGGAGGAACGAGCAGTACTTC | CASSQGNSGRNEQYF
TRBJ2-7 | . | . | 17 | TRBV27 | TGTGCCAGCAGTCTAAAATTCCGGGACACCACTCCCCTCGAGCAGTACTTC | CASSLKFRDTTPLEQYF
TRBJ2-1 | few | . | 13 | TRBV20-1 | TGCAGTGCTCCTGAGTTAGACGGGGATGAGCAGTTCTTC | CSAPELDGDEQFF
TRBJ1-1 | . | . | 12 | TRBV10-2 | TGCGCCAGCAGCCGCACACGCAATGAAGCTTTCTTT | CASSRTRNEAFF
TRBJ1-5 | few | TRBD1 | 16 | TRBV20-1 | TGCAGTGCCTACACCGGATACAGGGGGAAAGGTCAGCCCCAGCATTTT | CSAYTGYRGKGQPQHF
TRBJ2-3 | . | . | 14 | TRBV4-1 | TGCGCCAGCAGCCAAGGTACCGGCCCAGATACGCAGTATTTT | CASSQGTGPDTQYF
TRBJ2-1 | . | . | 13 | TRBV10-3 | TGTGCCATCAGTGAGTACCACTGGAATGAGCAGTTCTTC | CAISEYHWNEQFF
TRBJ2-5 | . | TRBD1 | 14 | TRBV20-1 | TGCAGTGCCGGAGGACAGGACCTTAAAGAGACCCAGTACTTC | CSAGGQDLKETQYF
TRBJ2-3 | . | . | 12 | TRBV28 | TGTGCCAGCAGTCTACCCAGAGATACGCAGTATTTT | CASSLPRDTQYF
TRBJ1-2 | . | TRBD1 | 13 | TRBV6-1 | TGTGCCAGCAGAACGACAGGGATCGATGGCTACACCTTC | CASRTTGIDGYTF
TRBJ1-2 | . | . | 12 | TRBV28 | TGTGCCAGCAATGCAGGGTTCTATGGCTACACCTTC | CASNAGFYGYTF
TRBJ2-2 | . | TRBD1 | 15 | TRBV6-5 | TGTGCCAGCAGTTACCCAGGGGGCCCCACCGGGGAGCTGTTTTTT | CASSYPGGPTGELFF
TRBJ1-2 | . | . | 15 | TRBV7-9 | TGTGCCAGCAGCTTAGGAGGGGGGGGCTATGATGGCTACACCTTC | CASSLGGGGYDGYTF
TRBJ1-1 | . | . | 16 | TRBV5-6 | TGTGCCAGCAGCTCTCGGGGGAGTAAGATGAACACTGAAGCTTTCTTT | CASSSRGSKMNTEAFF
TRBJ1-5 | many | . | 12 | TRBV20-1 | TGCAGTGCTAGGCTACCTAATCAGCCCCAGCATTTT | CSARLPNQPQHF
TRBJ2-7 | . | TRBD1 | 16 | TRBV27 | TGTGCCAGCAGTTTATCGACAGGGATGAGTACCTACGAGCAGTACTTC | CASSLSTGMSTYEQYF
TRBJ2-7 | . | TRBD2 | 14 | TRBV29-1 | TGCAGCGTTGCAACTAGCGGGGACTCCTACGAGCAGTACTTC | CSVATSGDSYEQYF
TRBJ1-1 | . | . | 13 | TRBV29-1 | TGCAGCGTTGAAAAGGGGGAAGGCACTGAAGCTTTCTTT | CSVEKGEGTEAFF
TRBJ2-1 | few | TRBD2 | 14 | TRBV28 | TGTGCCAGCAGGGGACTAGCGGGAGACAATGAGCAGTTCTTC | CASRGLAGDNEQFF
TRBJ1-2 | . | . | 13 | TRBV5-4 | TGTGCCAGCAGCTCAGGCGCTAGCTATGGCTACACCTTC | CASSSGASYGYTF
TRBJ1-5 | . | . | 15 | TRBV6-6 | TGTGCCAGCCTCAATTCAGGACACAGCAATCAGCCCCAGCATTTT | CASLNSGHSNQPQHF
TRBJ2-1 | few | . | 12 | TRBV7-2 | TGTGCCAGCAGCTTACAGGGCAATGAGCAGTTCTTC | CASSLQGNEQFF
TRBJ1-1 | few | TRBD1 | 17 | TRBV6-2/TRBV6-3 | TGTGCCAGCAGACTCCCCGGGACAGGGTTACCTGACACTGAAGCTTTCTTT | CASRLPGTGLPDTEAFF
TRBJ2-7 | . | . | 15 | TRBV5-6 | TGTGCCAGCAGCTTGGTCGAGACTAGATCCACGGAGCAGTACTTC | CASSLVETRSTEQYF
TRBJ1-1 | . | . | 14 | TRBV20-1 | TGCAGTGCTAGCGTCATAGGGGTAAACACTGAAGCTTTCTTT | CSASVIGVNTEAFF
TRBJ2-1 | . | . | 19 | TRBV6-6 | TGTGCCAGCAGTTACTCGGCGGGCCCCGGGTTGCCCTCCTACAATGAGCAGTTCTTC | CASSYSAGPGLPSYNEQFF
TRBJ1-5 | . | . | 14 | TRBV28 | TGTGCCAGCAGTTCCCCGGGGGAAGTCCAGCCCCAGCATTTT | CASSSPGEVQPQHF
TRBJ1-2 | once | . | 15 | TRBV2 | TGTGCCAGCAGTGCAGGGAGGCCGAATAACTATGGCTACACCTTC | CASSAGRPNNYGYTF
TRBJ1-2 | . | TRBD1 | 15 | TRBV6-5 | TGTGCCAGCAGTACCTCAGGGGGAGATATGTATGGCTACACCTTC | CASSTSGGDMYGYTF
TRBJ2-7 | . | TRBD1 | 14 | TRBV15 | TGTGCCACCAGCAGCTACAGGGGAAACTACGAGCAGTACTTC | CATSSYRGNYEQYF
TRBJ1-5 | . | . | 15 | TRBV7-2 | TGTGCCAGCAGCTTAGAGATCGGTAGCAATCAGCCCCAGCATTTT | CASSLEIGSNQPQHF
TRBJ2-1 | . | . | 17 | TRBV6-2/TRBV6-3 | TGTGCCAGCAGTCGCAGTCTAGGGACACCGGGGGTGGGGGAGCAGTTCTTC | CASSRSLGTPGVGEQFF
TRBJ2-5 | . | . | 12 | TRBV20-1 | TGCAGTGCTAGAGAGGCCCCAGGGACCCTGTACTTC | CSAREAPGTLYF
TRBJ1-6 | . | TRBD1 | 14 | TRBV2 | TGTGCCAGCAGGGATCGACAGGGTTATTCACCCCTCCACTTT | CASRDRQGYSPLHF
TRBJ1-2 | few | . | 14 | TRBV7-9 | TGTGCCAGCAGCCCGGGAGGCAGGGTCTATGGCTACACCTTC | CASSPGGRVYGYTF
TRBJ2-3 | few | TRBD1 | 12 | TRBV20-1 | TGCAGCGCGACAGGGAACACAGATACGCAGTATTTT | CSATGNTDTQYF
TRBJ2-7 | . | . | 13 | TRBV6-5 | TGTGCCAGCATGGGTTGGCGGGGCTACGAGCAGTACTTC | CASMGWRGYEQYF
TRBJ2-1 | . | TRBD2 | 16 | TRBV7-9 | TGTGCCAGCAGCTTACGGGGGGGGATTGGGAACAATGAGCAGTTCTTC | CASSLRGGIGNNEQFF
TRBJ2-3 | many | TRBD1 | 14 | TRBV27 | TGTGCCAGTCAGAGGACAGGGAGCACAGATACGCAGTATTTT | CASQRTGSTDTQYF